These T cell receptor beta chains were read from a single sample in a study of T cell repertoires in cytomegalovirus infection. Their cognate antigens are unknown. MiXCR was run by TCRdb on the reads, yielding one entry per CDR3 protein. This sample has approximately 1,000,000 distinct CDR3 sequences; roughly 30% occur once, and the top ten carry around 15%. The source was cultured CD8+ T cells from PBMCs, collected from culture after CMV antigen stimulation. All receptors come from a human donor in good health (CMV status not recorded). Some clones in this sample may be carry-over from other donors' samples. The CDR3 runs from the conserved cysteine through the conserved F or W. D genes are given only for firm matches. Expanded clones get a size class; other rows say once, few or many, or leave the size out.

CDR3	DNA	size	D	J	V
CASSIDLRRHLEAFF	TGTGCCAGTAGTATAGATCTCAGGAGACATCTTGAAGCTTTCTTT	.	.	TRBJ1-1	TRBV19
CASRGDRDFMNTEAFF	TGTGCCAGCAGGGGGGACAGGGACTTCATGAACACTGAAGCTTTCTTT	few	TRBD1	TRBJ1-1	TRBV27
CASSATRYPAANSPLHF	TGTGCCAGCAGCGCCACAAGGTACCCCGCGGCCAATTCACCCCTCCACTTT	few	.	TRBJ1-6	TRBV7-9
CAISDTSSSYNEQFF	TGTGCCATCAGTGATACTTCAAGCTCCTACAATGAGCAGTTCTTC	few	.	TRBJ2-1	TRBV10-3
CASSLGGGQGMSNQPQHF	TGTGCCAGCAGCTTAGGAGGGGGACAGGGAATGAGCAATCAGCCCCAGCATTTT	.	TRBD1	TRBJ1-5	TRBV7-6
CVSSPTGPGELFF	TGTGTCAGCAGCCCGACAGGGCCCGGGGAGCTGTTTTTT	.	TRBD1	TRBJ2-2	TRBV7-2
CSARVAGEHSGANVLTF	TGCAGTGCTAGAGTTGCAGGTGAACACTCTGGGGCCAACGTCCTGACTTTC	.	.	TRBJ2-6	TRBV20-1
CASSPAPSGGPYPSYNEQFF	TGTGCCAGCAGTCCCGCCCCCAGCGGGGGCCCATACCCCTCCTACAATGAGCAGTTCTTC	few	TRBD2	TRBJ2-1	TRBV12-3/TRBV12-4
CASRTEILTDTQYF	TGCGCCAGCCGGACAGAGATCCTCACAGATACGCAGTATTTT	few	.	TRBJ2-3	TRBV5-1
CASSLGPLGNTEAFF	TGTGCCAGCAGTTTAGGTCCCTTGGGGAACACTGAAGCTTTCTTT	.	.	TRBJ1-1	TRBV27
CAISLTPGQMTGGYTF	TGTGCCATCAGTTTAACTCCGGGACAGATGACGGGTGGCTACACCTTC	few	TRBD1	TRBJ1-2	TRBV10-3